The source of this TCR beta chain is a study of T cell responses to AZD1222 COVID-19 vaccine. Sequencing was performed with immunoSEQ multiplex PCR; in TCRdb, only in-frame clones are kept and a portion is missing. Seen here are about 130,000 clones, approximately 91% observed once, and the top ten hold more than 1%. Germline-derived CDR1 and CDR2 are SGDLS and YYNGEE. CDR3 length: 15 amino acids. Trimming shortened V by 2 bases and J by 6 bases, and 16 bases separated the two germline ends. The input for sequencing was peripheral blood, taken 28 days after the second AZD1222 dose. The TCR sequence derives from an adult who received the AZD1222 COVID-19 vaccine. The chain carries TRBV9 and TRBJ2-3, with D possibly matching TRBD2 (6 bases). The CDR3 DNA reads as TGTGCCAGCAGCGTCTACGGGAGTCCCCTGGATACGCAGTATTTT. It encodes CASSVYGSPLDTQYF.